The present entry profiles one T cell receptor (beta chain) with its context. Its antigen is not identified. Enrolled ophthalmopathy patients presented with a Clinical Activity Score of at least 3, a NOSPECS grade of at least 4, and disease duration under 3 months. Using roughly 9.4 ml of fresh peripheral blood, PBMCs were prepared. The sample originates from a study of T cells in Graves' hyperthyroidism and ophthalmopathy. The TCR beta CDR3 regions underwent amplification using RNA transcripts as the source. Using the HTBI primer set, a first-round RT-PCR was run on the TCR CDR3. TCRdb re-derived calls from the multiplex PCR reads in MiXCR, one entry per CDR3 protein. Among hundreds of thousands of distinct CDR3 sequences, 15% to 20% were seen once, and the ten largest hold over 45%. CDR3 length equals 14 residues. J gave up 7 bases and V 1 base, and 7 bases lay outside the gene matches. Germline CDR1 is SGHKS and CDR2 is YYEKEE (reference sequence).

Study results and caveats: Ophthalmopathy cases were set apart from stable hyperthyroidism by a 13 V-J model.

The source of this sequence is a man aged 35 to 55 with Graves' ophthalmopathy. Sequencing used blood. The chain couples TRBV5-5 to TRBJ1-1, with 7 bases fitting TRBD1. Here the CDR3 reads CASSLIRGVSEAFF. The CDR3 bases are TGTGCCAGCAGCTTGATCAGGGGGGTGAGTGAAGCTTTCTTT.